The next 27 T cell receptor beta chains were all read from a single sample in a study of cytomegalovirus exposure and HLA in healthy donors. Primers: 60 Vbeta forward and 13 Jbeta reverse. TCRdb's table, derived via immunoSEQ multiplex PCR, lists solely in-frame clones and lacks some. The sample has about 140,000 clones, 75% to 80% seen once. Sequenced material: PBMCs. These receptors all come from a female donor in good health and CMV-seronegative.

The chain links TRBV6-1 to TRBJ1-6; 12 nucleotides match TRBD1. J gave up 5 bases and V 1 base, and 6 bases lay outside the gene matches. This CDR3 has 18 amino acids. Germline CDR1 and CDR2: MNHNS and SASEGT. CDR3 sequence (DNA): TGTGCCAGCAGTGAAGTGCGCCGGGACAGGGGGCATAATTCACCCCTCCACTTT. Its protein is CASSEVRRDRGHNSPLHF.

CDR3 protein: CATLGWGDSYNEQFF. CDR3 coding DNA: TGTGCCACCCTTGGATGGGGGGACTCCTACAATGAGCAGTTCTTC. The chain carries TRBV28 and TRBJ2-1, with D possibly TRBD2 on 6 matching bases. CDR1 is MDHEN, CDR2 SYDVKM, per germline. This CDR3 region has 15 residues. Trimming removed 10 bases at V and 0 bases at J, with 16 bases between.

V gene TRBV5-1 combines with J gene TRBJ2-1; the match to TRBD2 covers 8 bases. The CDR3 extends over 20 amino acids. Trimming took 2 bases from V and 5 from J; bases not matched to a gene: 21. CDR1 is SGHRS, CDR2 YFSETQ, per germline. The CDR3 DNA is TGCGCCAGCAGCTTTCGGCCGCGGGGGGACGAATTACCTCTCGACAATGAGCAGTTCTTC. This gives the protein CASSFRPRGDELPLDNEQFF.

Turning to this clone: An end of the junction differs from the germline gene, which may be a read error. The rearrangement links TRBV18 to TRBJ1-1; possible D gene TRBD1, 6 bases. This CDR3 is 14 amino acids long. CDR1 and CDR2 (germline): KGHSH, LQKENI. The CDR3 sequence: CAGSPPGQHTEAFF. As DNA, the CDR3 is TGTGCCGGCTCACCACCCGGACAGCACACTGAAGCTTTCTTT.

The chain carries TRBV6-6 and TRBJ2-3; TRBD2 matches 7 bases. This CDR3 is built from 13 residues. J gave up 4 bases and V 4 bases, and 2 bases lay outside the gene matches. The germline V gene encodes CDR1 MNHNY and CDR2 SVGAGI (reference sequence). The CDR3 here is CASSLGGADTQYF. The CDR3, as DNA: TGTGCCAGCAGTTTGGGGGGGGCAGATACGCAGTATTTT.

The V gene is TRBV7-3, the J gene TRBJ2-7, with 8 bases identical to TRBD1. After removal of 5 bases from V and 6 bases from J, the junction contained 12 bases not matched to a gene. This CDR3 spans 15 amino acids. The germline CDR1 and CDR2 sequences are SGHTA and FQGTGA. The CDR3 sequence is CASSPIGQGSSEQYF. CDR3 coding DNA: TGTGCCAGCAGCCCCATAGGACAGGGCTCGAGCGAGCAGTACTTC.

The chain is built from TRBV6-5 and TRBJ1-2; D perhaps matches TRBD1 (6 bases). This CDR3 spans 14 amino acids. Trimming took 0 bases from V and 10 from J, leaving 15 bases between them. CDR1 is MNHEY and CDR2 is SVGAGI in the germline V gene. The CDR3 is CASSYSIQGRYYTF. As DNA, the CDR3 is TGTGCCAGCAGTTACTCGATACAGGGAAGGTACTACACCTTC.

The chain has TRBV28 and TRBJ2-2; no clear D gene. The length of the CDR3 is 15 residues. Trimming stripped 1 base from V and 0 bases from J, with 6 bases between. The germline CDR1 and CDR2 sequences are MDHEN and SYDVKM. The DNA for the CDR3 is TGTGCCAGCAGTTTATCCACAGCGAACACCGGGGAGCTGTTTTTT. Translation gives CASSLSTANTGELFF.

V gene TRBV29-1 combines with J gene TRBJ2-1; 8 bases agree with TRBD1. The CDR3 consists of 14 residues. Trimming removed 3 bases from V and 2 bases from J; junction bases left unmatched: 3. The germline V gene has CDR1 SQVTM and CDR2 ANQGSEA. The CDR3 loop is CSVDTQGAYNEQFF. For the CDR3, the DNA is TGCAGCGTTGATACACAGGGGGCCTACAATGAGCAGTTCTTC.

The genes are TRBV6-4 and TRBJ2-3; 8 bases are shared with TRBD2. From germline, CDR1 is MRHNA and CDR2 SNTAGT. V lost 1 base and J lost 2; bases outside the gene matches: 2. This CDR3 spans 15 amino acids. The CDR3 sequence: CASSDLAGNTDTQYF. Written as DNA, the CDR3 is TGTGCCAGCAGTGACTTAGCGGGGAACACAGATACGCAGTATTTT.

The rearrangement links TRBV28 to TRBJ2-3, with TRBD2 matching 10 bases. Germline CDR1 reads MDHEN; CDR2 reads SYDVKM. This CDR3 contains 18 residues. Germline trimming cut 4 bases from V and 0 bases from J; bases unmatched to any gene: 10. CDR3 nucleotides: TGTGCCAGCAGTTCCGGCCTTCTAGCGGGGGCCAGCACAGATACGCAGTATTTT. Encoded protein: CASSSGLLAGASTDTQYF. Using reference TRBV28 and TRBJ2-3 for the parts outside the CDR3, the full variable domain is DVKVTQSSRYLVKRTGEKVFLECVQDMDHENMFWYRQDPGLGLRLIYFSYDVKMKEKGDIPEGYSVSREKKERFSLILESASTNQTSMYLCASSSGLLAGASTDTQYFGPGTRLTVL.

The V call is TRBV13, the J call TRBJ1-2; 10 bases match TRBD1. The CDR3 runs to 18 residues. Germline V gene sequence: CDR1 PRHDT, CDR2 FYEKMQ (reference sequence). V lost 1 base and J lost 4; bases outside the gene matches: 12. The CDR3 sequence is CASSLDRDRGDVFYGYTF. The CDR3 DNA reads as TGTGCCAGCAGCTTAGACCGGGACAGGGGTGACGTCTTCTATGGCTACACCTTC.

The chain recombines TRBV2 with TRBJ1-5; D not certain. Germline V CDR1 and CDR2: SNHLY, FYNNEI. V lost 2 bases, J lost 6 bases, and 26 bases lay in between. The CDR3 is 19 amino acids. In DNA form, the CDR3 reads TGTGCCAGCAGTGAATGGGAGGATGTCCTAGGCCGAGTCAGTCAGCCCCAGCATTTT. Protein sequence: CASSEWEDVLGRVSQPQHF.

V usage is TRBV7-9 and J usage is TRBJ2-1, with TRBD1 matching 9 bases. Per germline, CDR1 SEHNR and CDR2 FQNEAQ (reference sequence). V trimming: 5 bases; J trimming: 3 bases; junction bases outside the gene matches: 8. The CDR3 sequence is 16 residues long. This CDR3 reads CASSPRGQGVYNEQFF. The CDR3 nucleotides read TGTGCCAGCAGCCCAAGGGGACAGGGCGTCTACAATGAGCAGTTCTTC.

The chain couples TRBV19 to TRBJ1-5, with 7 bases that match TRBD1. With 10 bases clipped from V and 2 bases from J, the junction kept 8 bases outside the gene matches. This CDR3 contains 14 residues. Looked up from germline, CDR1 is LNHDA and CDR2 is SQIVND (reference sequence). The CDR3 bases are TGTGCCACTACCACAGGGGAGGGCAATCAGCCCCAGCATTTT. This translates into CATTTGEGNQPQHF.

This clone was seen only a few times. This chain joins TRBV7-9 and TRBJ1-6; TRBD1 matches 9 bases. CDR3 size: 14 residues. The ends lost 5 bases at V and 10 bases at J; junction bases unmatched: 6. CDR1 and CDR2 from the germline V gene are SEHNR and FQNEAQ (reference sequence). CDR3 bases: TGTGCCAGCAGCGGGACAGGGCTGTACTCACCCCTCCACTTT. The encoded protein is CASSGTGLYSPLHF.

The chain has TRBV13 and TRBJ2-2; TRBD2 is a possible D gene (7 bases). The germline CDR1 and CDR2 sequences are PRHDT and FYEKMQ (reference sequence). The V and J ends lost 5 bases and 7 bases respectively, with 17 bases between them. The CDR3 sequence is 15 residues long. CDR3 sequence reads: CASSGGANPDGELFF. CDR3 coding DNA: TGTGCCAGCAGCGGGGGGGCCAATCCTGACGGGGAGCTGTTTTTT. The full variable domain, completed using reference TRBV13 and TRBJ2-2, is AAGVIQSPRHLIKEKRETATLKCYPIPRHDTVYWYQQGPGQDPQFLISFYEKMQSDKGSIPDRFSAQQFSDYHSELNMSSLELGDSALYFCASSGGANPDGELFFGEGSRLTVL.

The genes are TRBV19 and TRBJ2-7; D might be TRBD1 (5 bases). V gave up 5 bases and J gave up 0 bases, with 14 bases separating them. The V gene's germline CDR1 is LNHDA and CDR2 SQIVND (reference sequence). There are 15 residues in the CDR3. The CDR3 bases are TGTGCCAGTAGTGGTGAATCCCAGGGCTCCTACGAGCAGTACTTC. Translated: CASSGESQGSYEQYF.

The J gene is TRBJ1-1, the V gene TRBV6-4; TRBD1 might be the D (5 bases). The CDR3 extends over 15 amino acids. V was shortened by 6 bases and J by 3 bases, with 17 bases between the two germline ends. Germline V lookup: CDR1 MRHNA, CDR2 SNTAGT. The CDR3 loop is CASRPIGGVDTEAFF. In nucleotides, the CDR3 is TGTGCCAGCAGGCCCATTGGGGGGGTGGACACTGAAGCTTTCTTT.

The gene calls are TRBV28 and TRBJ1-2; D gene unclear. With 2 bases removed from V and 8 bases from J, the gap between germline ends came to 18 bases. Germline values: CDR1 MDHEN, CDR2 SYDVKM. The CDR3 covers 15 residues. The CDR3 sequence: CASSLMGGSTGGYTF. In DNA form, the CDR3 reads TGTGCCAGCAGTTTAATGGGTGGATCTACGGGGGGCTACACCTTC.

V and J are TRBV5-1 and TRBJ2-7; perhaps TRBD1 as D (5 bases). The CDR3 has 15 residues. V lost 2 bases and J 6 bases, leaving 18 bases between the germline ends. Germline loops: CDR1 SGHRS, CDR2 YFSETQ. The CDR3 spells CASSLSGNSPLEQYF. The CDR3 nucleotides read TGCGCCAGCAGCTTATCAGGGAATTCCCCCCTCGAGCAGTACTTC.

This clone was recorded a few times. V is TRBV25-1 and J is TRBJ1-4, with D maybe TRBD1 (5 bases). The CDR3 sequence is 16 residues long. Germline CDR1 and CDR2: MGHDK and SYGVNS. Between the trimmed V and J ends, which lost 2 bases and 0 bases, there was a span of 10 bases. The CDR3 coding sequence is TGTGCCAGCAGTGAAAACACAGGATCAACTAATGAAAAACTGTTTTTT. Residues: CASSENTGSTNEKLFF. Full variable domain (rest looked up from reference TRBV25-1 and TRBJ1-4): EADIYQTPRYLVIGTGKKITLECSQTMGHDKMYWYQQDPGMELHLIHYSYGVNSTEKGDLSSESTVSRIRTEHFPLTLESARPSHTSQYLCASSENTGSTNEKLFFGSGTQLSVL.

The chain has TRBV5-6 and TRBJ2-1; D perhaps matches TRBD2 (6 bases). Trimming removed 3 bases from V and 4 bases from J, with 20 bases in between. Germline V gene data show CDR1 as SGHDT and CDR2 as YYEEEE. The CDR3 covers 17 residues. In nucleotides, the CDR3 is TGTGCCAGCAGCTGGGGGTCGGGCGGGGTAGGATACAATGAGCAGTTCTTC. It is translated as CASSWGSGGVGYNEQFF.

This chain connects TRBV5-1 to TRBJ1-3; 8 bases map to TRBD1. This CDR3 region has 14 residues. Trimming cost V 4 bases and J 4 bases; bases outside gene matches: 4. Germline V gene data show CDR1 as SGHRS and CDR2 as YFSETQ. The CDR3 loop is CASSPDRAGNTIYF. The CDR3 nucleotides read TGCGCCAGCAGCCCGGACAGGGCAGGAAACACCATATATTTT.

This chain uses TRBV6-5 with TRBJ2-7, with 7 bases that match TRBD1. Trimming took 6 bases from V and 0 from J; bases not matched to a gene: 8. Germline lookup yields CDR1 MNHEY and CDR2 SVGAGI. This CDR3 spans 15 amino acids. CDR3 DNA sequence: TGTGCCAGCAGCCCGACAGGGAAAGACTCCTACGAGCAGTACTTC. Translated, it gives CASSPTGKDSYEQYF.

The chain uses TRBV5-4 and TRBJ1-1, with D possibly matching TRBD1 (6 bases). The CDR3 is 13 residues long. CDR1 and CDR2 (germline): SGHNT, YYREEE (reference sequence). The V end was cut by 3 bases, the J end by 3 bases, with 9 bases between. CDR3 residues: CASSSDSYTEAFF. CDR3 coding DNA: TGTGCCAGCAGCTCGGACAGTTACACTGAAGCTTTCTTT.

This clone has a count of ten or more. The chain recombines TRBV19 with TRBJ1-1, with D possibly being TRBD1 (6 bases). The length of the CDR3 is 11 residues. The V and J ends lost 4 bases and 10 bases respectively, with 10 bases between them. Germline assignment: CDR1 LNHDA and CDR2 SQIVND (reference sequence). CDR3 sequence: CASSRQARAFF. CDR3 nucleotide sequence: TGTGCCAGTAGTAGACAGGCCCGAGCTTTCTTT. Combining the CDR3 with reference TRBV19 and TRBJ1-1 gives the whole variable domain DGGITQSPKYLFRKEGQNVTLSCEQNLNHDAMYWYRQDPGQGLRLIYYSQIVNDFQKGDIAEGYSVSREKKESFPLTVTSAQKNPTAFYLCASSRQARAFFGQGTRLTVV.